Presented here are 28 T cell receptor beta chains from one specimen sequenced in a study of T cell changes during pregnancy in multiple sclerosis. Measured with immunoSEQ multiplex PCR; TCRdb has only the in-frame clones, and not every one. Of tens of thousands of clones detected, about 88% appear once; the ten largest clones hold approximately 6.6%. The input for sequencing was CD8+ T cells from peripheral blood mononuclear cells, taken in the second trimester of pregnancy. The receptor set was obtained from a female donor with multiple sclerosis, enrolled in a pregnancy study.

This chain uses TRBV7-2 with TRBJ2-1; possible D gene TRBD1, 9 bases. The V end was cut by 5 bases, the J end by 10 bases, with 24 bases between. The CDR3 length is 16 residues. Looked up from germline, CDR1 is SGHTA and CDR2 is FQGNSA. The CDR3 spells CASSPLAGQGADEQFF. The CDR3 region has the DNA TGTGCCAGCAGCCCATTAGCGGGACAGGGCGCTGACGAGCAGTTCTTC.

The chain couples TRBV9 to TRBJ2-5, with 11 bases matching TRBD1. This CDR3 spans 18 amino acids. The junction had 15 bases not matched to a gene; V was cut back by 3 bases and J by 5 bases. Germline lookup yields CDR1 SGDLS and CDR2 YYNGEE. The CDR3 DNA is TGTGCCAGCAGCGAGGGGCGCCCTCGACGGGACAGGGGGGAGACCCAGTACTTC. Translating it yields CASSEGRPRRDRGETQYF.

The V and J genes are TRBV7-9 and TRBJ2-7; the match to TRBD2 covers 13 bases. Unmatched junction bases numbered 8, after V lost 4 bases and J lost 5 bases. Per germline, CDR1 SEHNR and CDR2 FQNEAQ (reference sequence). This CDR3 contains 16 residues. This CDR3 reads CASSSRTSGSRDEQYF. The CDR3 nucleotides read TGTGCCAGCAGCTCGCGGACTAGCGGGAGCAGAGACGAGCAGTACTTC.

The chain carries TRBV27 and TRBJ2-3; 8 nucleotides line up with TRBD1. The germline CDR1 and CDR2 sequences are MNHEY and SMNVEV (reference sequence). Trimming removed 2 bases from V and 4 bases from J; junction bases left unmatched: 2. The CDR3 contains 14 residues. CDR3 loop: CASSLGDRSDTQYF. In nucleotides, the CDR3 is TGTGCCAGCAGTTTAGGGGACAGGTCAGATACGCAGTATTTT.

In DNA, the CDR3 is TGCGCCAGCAGCCCTCGGACTAGCGGGAGCACAGATACGCAGTATTTT. Its translation: CASSPRTSGSTDTQYF. The J gene is TRBJ2-3, the V gene TRBV4-3; 11 bases fit TRBD2. There are 16 residues in the CDR3. From germline, CDR1 is LGHNA and CDR2 YSLEER. V shed 4 bases and J 0 bases; nucleotides not matched to a gene: 3.

The chain combines TRBV10-2 with TRBJ2-7; tentative D call: TRBD2 (5 bases). Germline V lookup: CDR1 WSHSY, CDR2 SAAADI. The CDR3 runs to 16 residues. Trimming pared 0 bases from V and 5 bases from J, leaving 17 bases between. The CDR3 here is CASSESILVYGDEQYF. The CDR3 nucleotides read TGCGCCAGCAGTGAGTCGATTCTAGTCTACGGGGACGAGCAGTACTTC.

The rearrangement links TRBV2 to TRBJ2-7; TRBD1 matches at 9 bases. J lost 2 bases, V lost 1 base, and 3 bases had no gene match. The germline CDR1 and CDR2 sequences are SNHLY and FYNNEI. This CDR3 spans 15 amino acids. The CDR3 bases are TGTGCCAGCAGTGAAGAGGACAGGGGCCCCTACGAGCAGTACTTC. This sequence encodes CASSEEDRGPYEQYF.

The CDR3 reads CASSELLAGNTDTQYF. CDR3 DNA: TGTGCCAGCAGTGAACTACTAGCGGGTAACACAGATACGCAGTATTTT. The chain uses TRBV6-1 and TRBJ2-3; TRBD2 matches at 9 bases. This CDR3 has 16 amino acids. From germline, CDR1 is MNHNS and CDR2 SASEGT. With 2 bases clipped from V and 2 bases from J, the junction kept 5 bases outside the gene matches.

The chain has TRBV5-1 and TRBJ2-7; 9 bases line up with TRBD1. Losses at the gene ends were 2 bases for V and 7 bases for J; bases not matched to a gene: 7. This CDR3 is built from 14 residues. From germline, CDR1 is SGHRS and CDR2 YFSETQ. CDR3 DNA: TGCGCCAGCAGCTTCGAGACAGGGGGTTTTGAGCAGTACTTC. Translating it yields CASSFETGGFEQYF.

The rearrangement joins TRBV7-9 to TRBJ2-5; D is unclear. Trimming shortened V by 5 bases and J by 5 bases, and 9 bases separated the two germline ends. CDR1 SEHNR and CDR2 FQNEAQ come from the germline V gene (reference sequence). The CDR3 consists of 12 residues. The CDR3 DNA reads as TGTGCCAGCAGCCGCGGAGCTGAGACCCAGTACTTC. Translating it yields CASSRGAETQYF.

This clone was counted once. The rearrangement uses TRBV5-8 and TRBJ1-1, with D perhaps matching TRBD1 (5 bases). The germline V gene has CDR1 SGHTS and CDR2 YDEGEE. The V end lost 0 bases, the J end lost 1 base, and 13 bases lay between the germline ends. CDR3 length: 16 amino acids. CDR3: CASSLGQTLPNTEAFF. The CDR3 nucleotides are TGTGCCAGCAGCTTGGGACAGACCCTTCCGAACACTGAAGCTTTCTTT.

The chain links TRBV10-3 to TRBJ2-7, with D perhaps matching TRBD2 (5 bases). The CDR3 contains 14 residues. Germline-derived CDR1 and CDR2 are ENHRY and SYGVKD. V lost 3 bases and J 4 bases, leaving 13 bases between the germline ends. In nucleotides, the CDR3 is TGTGCCATCAGTGACTATGGGAGAGGGTACGAGCAGTACTTC. Protein product: CAISDYGRGYEQYF.

There are a few counts of this clone. The gene calls are TRBV19 and TRBJ1-1, with D uncertain. Germline CDR1 is LNHDA and CDR2 is SQIVND (reference sequence). This CDR3 is built from 13 residues. V was trimmed by 6 bases and J by 0 bases, leaving 8 bases between them. DNA for the CDR3: TGTGCCAGTAGCCCTACCCTGAACACTGAAGCTTTCTTT. It yields the protein CASSPTLNTEAFF.

The V gene is TRBV2, the J gene TRBJ2-4; the match to TRBD1 covers 9 bases. The CDR3 length is 16 residues. Trimming removed 6 bases from V and 4 bases from J; junction bases left unmatched: 10. CDR1 is SNHLY and CDR2 is FYNNEI in the germline V gene. CDR3 DNA sequence: TGTGCCAGCAGAGCAAGGGAGGGACAGGGAAAAAACATTCAGTACTTC. Translating gives CASRAREGQGKNIQYF.

The chain recombines TRBV4-2 with TRBJ2-7, with 8 nucleotides matching TRBD2. Germline assignment: CDR1 LGHNA and CDR2 YNFKEQ. Germline trimming cut 3 bases from V and 2 bases from J; bases unmatched to any gene: 6. The length of the CDR3 is 15 residues. The CDR3 loop is CASSQELAATYEQYF. CDR3 bases: TGTGCCAGCAGCCAGGAACTAGCGGCCACCTACGAGCAGTACTTC.

The chain has TRBV5-6 and TRBJ2-1; D unresolved. Germline V gene data show CDR1 as SGHDT and CDR2 as YYEEEE. With 0 bases removed from V and 4 bases from J, the gap between germline ends came to 5 bases. There are 13 residues in the CDR3. CDR3 nucleotide sequence: TGTGCCAGCAGCTTGGGTCAGTACAATGAGCAGTTCTTC. It codes for CASSLGQYNEQFF.

The rearrangement uses TRBV14 and TRBJ2-2; perhaps TRBD1 as D (6 bases). The CDR3 is 16 residues long. Germline V gives CDR1 SGHDN, CDR2 FVKESK. V lost 4 bases and J lost 4, with 16 bases in between. The CDR3: CASSLITGMVTGELFF. For the CDR3, the DNA is TGTGCCAGCAGCCTCATAACAGGGATGGTCACCGGGGAGCTGTTTTTT. The whole variable domain, remainder taken from reference TRBV14 and TRBJ2-2, is EAGVTQFPSHSVIEKGQTVTLRCDPISGHDNLYWYRRVMGKEIKFLLHFVKESKQDESGMPNNRFLAERTGGTYSTLKVQPAELEDSGVYFCASSLITGMVTGELFFGEGSRLTVL.

The genes are TRBV9 and TRBJ2-1; 9 nucleotides match TRBD2. The CDR3 totals 18 residues. Per germline, CDR1 SGDLS and CDR2 YYNGEE. The V segment lost 0 bases and the J segment 9 bases; nucleotides outside the gene matches: 16. The CDR3: CASSVGNSGSEASGEQFF. In DNA, the CDR3 is TGTGCCAGCAGCGTAGGGAATAGCGGGAGTGAGGCTTCGGGTGAGCAGTTCTTC.

The chain uses TRBV7-6 and TRBJ2-7, with 11 bases matching TRBD2. The germline V gene encodes CDR1 SGHVS and CDR2 FNYEAQ. This CDR3 has 14 amino acids. With 4 bases clipped from V and 4 bases from J, the junction kept 3 bases outside the gene matches. CDR3 sequence reads: CASSSWTSGYEQYF. The DNA for the CDR3 is TGTGCCAGCAGCTCCTGGACTAGCGGGTACGAGCAGTACTTC.

This chain joins TRBV7-6 and TRBJ2-2, with 10 bases matching TRBD2. The germline gives CDR1 SGHVS, CDR2 FNYEAQ. There are 18 residues in the CDR3. V lost 5 bases, J lost 2 bases, and 11 bases stayed unmatched. CDR3 bases: TGTGCCAGCAGCAAGGTGGCTAGCGGGAGCTATAACACCGGGGAGCTGTTTTTT. As protein: CASSKVASGSYNTGELFF. The entire variable domain, with the rest obtained from reference TRBV7-6 and TRBJ2-2, is as follows: GAGVSQSPRYKVTKRGQDVALRCDPISGHVSLYWYRQALGQGPEFLTYFNYEAQQDKSGLPNDRFSAERPEGSISTLTIQRTEQRDSAMYRCASSKVASGSYNTGELFFGEGSRLTVL.

The gene calls are TRBV4-3 and TRBJ2-7, with D possibly TRBD1 on 6 matching bases. V lost 2 bases and J lost 2, with 13 bases in between. This CDR3 has 15 amino acids. CDR1 is LGHNA, CDR2 YSLEER, per germline. The CDR3 here is CASSQSSEGAYEQYF. The CDR3 DNA is TGCGCCAGCAGCCAAAGTAGCGAGGGGGCCTACGAGCAGTACTTC.

The J gene is TRBJ1-4, the V gene TRBV7-6, with TRBD1 matching over 11 bases. CDR3 length: 17 residues. Germline V CDR1 and CDR2: SGHVS, FNYEAQ. J was trimmed by 11 bases and V by 5 bases; bases with no gene match: 16. CDR3 region: CASSTGTGGQIYGKLFF. CDR3 nucleotides: TGTGCCAGCAGCACCGGGACAGGGGGGCAGATCTATGGGAAACTGTTTTTT.

This clone is medium-sized by share. V gene TRBV7-9 combines with J gene TRBJ1-1, with D possibly matching TRBD1 (6 bases). From germline, CDR1 is SEHNR and CDR2 FQNEAQ (reference sequence). The CDR3 length is 15 residues. The germline V and J ends were trimmed by 5 bases and 0 bases, with 13 bases remaining between them. The CDR3, as DNA: TGTGCCAGCAGCCCAATCGGACAGTTGAACACTGAAGCTTTCTTT. Translating gives CASSPIGQLNTEAFF.

This clone was counted a single time. The chain carries TRBV28 and TRBJ2-6, with D perhaps TRBD1 (5 bases). Trimming cost V 4 bases and J 0 bases, with 16 bases left between them. The germline CDR1 and CDR2 sequences are MDHEN and SYDVKM. CDR3 length: 18 amino acids. As DNA, the CDR3 is TGTGCCAGCAGTTCGACCGGACAAACCCCCTCTGGGGCCAACGTCCTGACTTTC. Translated, it gives CASSSTGQTPSGANVLTF.

This chain links TRBV29-1 with TRBJ2-1; 7 bases match TRBD1. This CDR3 contains 14 residues. V lost 7 bases to trimming and J lost 4 bases; unmatched junction nucleotides: 10. Germline lookup yields CDR1 SQVTM and CDR2 ANQGSEA. The CDR3 is CSAETGTEYNEQFF. The CDR3 DNA sequence: TGCAGCGCCGAAACCGGGACAGAGTACAATGAGCAGTTCTTC.

This clone occurred once. V usage is TRBV6-1 and J usage is TRBJ2-7; 7 bases agree with TRBD2. This CDR3 spans 18 amino acids. With 2 bases clipped from V and 2 bases from J, the junction kept 15 bases outside the gene matches. Germline CDR1 is MNHNS and CDR2 is SASEGT. CDR3 DNA sequence: TGTGCCAGCAGTGAAAATGGACTGATGGCGGGAGAACCCTACGAGCAGTACTTC. Amino acid sequence: CASSENGLMAGEPYEQYF.

V gene TRBV15 combines with J gene TRBJ2-7, with TRBD1 matching over 10 bases. The length of the CDR3 is 15 residues. Germline-derived CDR1 and CDR2 are LNHNV and YYDKDF (reference sequence). Trimming took 0 bases from V and 3 from J; bases not matched to a gene: 2. The CDR3 DNA sequence: TGTGCCACCAGCAGAGATCGGGACAGGGGCTACGAGCAGTACTTC. Translating gives CATSRDRDRGYEQYF.

V and J are TRBV19 and TRBJ1-1, with 9 bases lining up with TRBD1. CDR3 length: 21 amino acids. The junction had 20 bases not matched to a gene; V was cut back by 3 bases and J by 0 bases. Germline V gene data show CDR1 as LNHDA and CDR2 as SQIVND (reference sequence). The CDR3 DNA reads as TGTGCCAGTAGTATTCATTCCGGGCTATTTGGGACAGGGTTTATGAACACTGAAGCTTTCTTT. Amino acid sequence: CASSIHSGLFGTGFMNTEAFF.